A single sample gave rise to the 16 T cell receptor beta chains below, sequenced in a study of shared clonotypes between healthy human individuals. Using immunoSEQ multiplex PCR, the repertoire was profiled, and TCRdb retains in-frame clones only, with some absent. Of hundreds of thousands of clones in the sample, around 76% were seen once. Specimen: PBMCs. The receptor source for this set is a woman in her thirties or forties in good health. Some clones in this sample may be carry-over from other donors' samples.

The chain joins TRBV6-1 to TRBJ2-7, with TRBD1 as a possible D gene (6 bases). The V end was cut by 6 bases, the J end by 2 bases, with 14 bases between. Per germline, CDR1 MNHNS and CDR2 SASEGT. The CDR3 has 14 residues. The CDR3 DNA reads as TGTGCCAGCAGGACGGGACACGCGACCTACGAGCAGTACTTC. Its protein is CASRTGHATYEQYF.

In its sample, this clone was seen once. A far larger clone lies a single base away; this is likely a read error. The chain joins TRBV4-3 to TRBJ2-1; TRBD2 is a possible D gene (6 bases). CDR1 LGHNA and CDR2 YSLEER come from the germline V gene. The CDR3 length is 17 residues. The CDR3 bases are TGCGCCAGCAGCTTTTTACTTCGGGCGGGAATCGACAATGTGCAGTTCTTC. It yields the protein CASSFLLRAGIDNVQFF.

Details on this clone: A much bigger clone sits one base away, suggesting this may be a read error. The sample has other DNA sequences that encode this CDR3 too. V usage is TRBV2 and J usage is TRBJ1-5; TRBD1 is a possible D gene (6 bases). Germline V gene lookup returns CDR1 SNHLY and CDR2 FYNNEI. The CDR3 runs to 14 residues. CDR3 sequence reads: CASHGGLGNQPQHF. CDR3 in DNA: TGTGCTAGCCACGGGGGCCTAGGCAATCAGCCCCAGCATTTT. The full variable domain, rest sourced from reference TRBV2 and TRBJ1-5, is EPEVTQTPSHQVTQMGQEVILRCVPISNHLYFYWYRQILGQKVEFLVSFYNNEISEKSEIFDDQFSVERPDGSNFTLKIRSTKLEDSAMYFCASHGGLGNQPQHFGDGTRLSIL.

CDR3 DNA: TGTGCCAGCAGTTACCAGATAGGGGGCACAGATACGCAGTATTTT. Protein sequence: CASSYQIGGTDTQYF. This sequence joins TRBV6-5 and TRBJ2-3, with a tentative D call TRBD1 (5 bases). The CDR3 totals 15 residues. Germline V lookup: CDR1 MNHEY, CDR2 SVGAGI. Deletions cut 2 bases from V and 1 base from J, with 10 bases between.

The chain's CDR3 is CASSAQGEFF. The CDR3 bases are TGTGCCAGCAGTGCACAGGGGGAGTTCTTC. The V gene is TRBV2, the J gene TRBJ2-1; 8 nucleotides agree with TRBD1. The CDR3 is made up of 10 amino acids. Trimming removed 4 bases from V and 14 bases from J; junction bases left unmatched: 1. From germline, CDR1 is SNHLY and CDR2 FYNNEI.

The chain's CDR3 is CSGRQGVATQYF. CDR3 sequence (DNA): TGCAGCGGCCGACAGGGGGTAGCTACGCAGTATTTT. V gene TRBV29-1 combines with J gene TRBJ2-3, with 9 bases that match TRBD1. Germline loops: CDR1 SQVTM, CDR2 ANQGSEA. This CDR3 contains 12 residues. V trimming: 7 bases; J trimming: 8 bases; junction bases outside the gene matches: 7.

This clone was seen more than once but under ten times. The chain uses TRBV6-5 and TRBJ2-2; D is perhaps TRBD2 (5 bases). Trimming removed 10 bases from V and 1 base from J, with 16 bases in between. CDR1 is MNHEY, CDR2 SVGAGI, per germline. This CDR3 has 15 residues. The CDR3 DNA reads TGTGCCACCTCAAATGGACTGAGGAACACCGGGGAGCTGTTTTTT. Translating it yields CATSNGLRNTGELFF.

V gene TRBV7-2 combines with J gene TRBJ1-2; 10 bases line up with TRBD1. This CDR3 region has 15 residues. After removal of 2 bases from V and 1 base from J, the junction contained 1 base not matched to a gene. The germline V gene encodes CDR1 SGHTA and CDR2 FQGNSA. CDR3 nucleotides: TGTGCCAGCAGCTTAAGGACAGGGGGTAACTATGGCTACACCTTC. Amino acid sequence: CASSLRTGGNYGYTF.

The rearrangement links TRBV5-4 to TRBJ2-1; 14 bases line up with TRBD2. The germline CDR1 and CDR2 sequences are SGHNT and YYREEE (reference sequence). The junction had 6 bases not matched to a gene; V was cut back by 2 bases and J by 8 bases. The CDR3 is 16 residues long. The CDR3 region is CASSFGLAGGGHEQFF. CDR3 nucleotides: TGTGCCAGCAGCTTCGGACTAGCGGGAGGCGGGCATGAGCAGTTCTTC.

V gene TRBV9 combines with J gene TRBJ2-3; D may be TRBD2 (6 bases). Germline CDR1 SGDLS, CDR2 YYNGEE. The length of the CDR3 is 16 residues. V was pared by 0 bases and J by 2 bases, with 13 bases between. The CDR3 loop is CASSVGRIADTDTQYF. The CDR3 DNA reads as TGTGCCAGCAGCGTAGGGAGGATAGCGGACACAGATACGCAGTATTTT.

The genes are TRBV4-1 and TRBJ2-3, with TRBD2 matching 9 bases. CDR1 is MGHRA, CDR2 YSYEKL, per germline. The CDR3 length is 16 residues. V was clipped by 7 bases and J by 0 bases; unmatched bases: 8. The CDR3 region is CASKRSGRTSTDTQYF. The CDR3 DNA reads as TGCGCCAGCAAGAGAAGCGGGAGGACTAGCACAGATACGCAGTATTTT.

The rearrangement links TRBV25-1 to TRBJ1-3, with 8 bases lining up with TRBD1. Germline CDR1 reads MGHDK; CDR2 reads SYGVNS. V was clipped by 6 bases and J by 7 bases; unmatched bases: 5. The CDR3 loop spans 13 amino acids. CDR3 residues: CASRGDRMNTIYF. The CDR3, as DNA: TGTGCCAGCAGAGGGGACAGGATGAACACCATATATTTT.

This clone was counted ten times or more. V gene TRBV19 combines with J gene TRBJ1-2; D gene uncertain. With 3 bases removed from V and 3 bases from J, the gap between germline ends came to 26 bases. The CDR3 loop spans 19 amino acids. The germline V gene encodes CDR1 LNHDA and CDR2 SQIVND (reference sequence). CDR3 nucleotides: TGTGCCAGTAGTATGAGTTTTAGACTCACCCAACCTAGGGACTATGGCTACACCTTC. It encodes CASSMSFRLTQPRDYGYTF.

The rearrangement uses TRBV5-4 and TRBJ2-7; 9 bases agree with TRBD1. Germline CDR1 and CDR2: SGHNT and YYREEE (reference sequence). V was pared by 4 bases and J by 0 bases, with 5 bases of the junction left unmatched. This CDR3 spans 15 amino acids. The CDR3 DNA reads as TGTGCCAGCAGCACTGGACAGGGGCCCTCCTACGAGCAGTACTTC. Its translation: CASSTGQGPSYEQYF.

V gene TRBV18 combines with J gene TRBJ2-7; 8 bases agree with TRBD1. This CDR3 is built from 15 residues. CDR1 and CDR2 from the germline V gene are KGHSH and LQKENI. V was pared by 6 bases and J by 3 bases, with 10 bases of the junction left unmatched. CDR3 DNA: TGTGCCAGCTCGGGGGGACAGGTCCTTAACTACGAGCAGTACTTC. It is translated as CASSGGQVLNYEQYF.

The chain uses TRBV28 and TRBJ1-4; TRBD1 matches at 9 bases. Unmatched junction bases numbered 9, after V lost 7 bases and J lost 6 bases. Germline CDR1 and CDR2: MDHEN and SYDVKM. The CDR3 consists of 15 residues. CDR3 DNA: TGTGCCAGCAATAAACCGGGACAGGGTTATGAAAAACTGTTTTTT. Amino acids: CASNKPGQGYEKLFF.